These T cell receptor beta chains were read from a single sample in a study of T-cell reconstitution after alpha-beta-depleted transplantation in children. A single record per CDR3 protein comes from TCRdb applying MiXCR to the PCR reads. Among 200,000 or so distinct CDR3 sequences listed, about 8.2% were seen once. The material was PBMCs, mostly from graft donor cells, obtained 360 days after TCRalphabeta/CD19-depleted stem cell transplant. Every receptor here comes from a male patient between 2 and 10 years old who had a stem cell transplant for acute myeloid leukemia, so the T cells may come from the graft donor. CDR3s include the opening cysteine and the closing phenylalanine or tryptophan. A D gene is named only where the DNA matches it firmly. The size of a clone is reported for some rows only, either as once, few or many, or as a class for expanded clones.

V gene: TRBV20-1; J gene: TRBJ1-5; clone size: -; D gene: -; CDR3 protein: CSARGGGPSQHF; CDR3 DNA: TGCAGTGCTAGAGGGGGAGGGCCGTCCCAGCATTTT
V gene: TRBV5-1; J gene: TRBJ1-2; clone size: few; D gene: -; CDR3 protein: CASSLMRIGAANYGYTF; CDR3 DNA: TGCGCCAGCAGCTTGATGAGGATCGGGGCGGCTAACTATGGCTACACCTTC
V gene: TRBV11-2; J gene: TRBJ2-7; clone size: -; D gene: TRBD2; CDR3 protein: CASGGASGSWTYEQYF; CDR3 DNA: TGTGCCAGTGGGGGGGCTAGCGGGAGTTGGACCTACGAGCAGTACTTC
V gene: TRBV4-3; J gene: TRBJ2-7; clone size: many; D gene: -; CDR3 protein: CASSQDRRTRYYEQYF; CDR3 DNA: TGCGCCAGCAGCCAAGATCGCAGGACGCGTTACTACGAGCAGTACTTC
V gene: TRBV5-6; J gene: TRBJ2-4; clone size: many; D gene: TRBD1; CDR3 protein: CASSWAGTGGKNIQYF; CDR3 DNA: TGTGCCAGCAGCTGGGCCGGGACAGGGGGAAAAAACATTCAGTACTTC
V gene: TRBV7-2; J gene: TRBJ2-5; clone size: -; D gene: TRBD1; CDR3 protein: CASSLAQPHRGETQYF; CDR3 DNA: TGTGCCAGCAGCTTAGCTCAACCCCACAGGGGAGAGACCCAGTACTTC
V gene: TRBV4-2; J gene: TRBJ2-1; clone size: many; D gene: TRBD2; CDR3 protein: CASSQRTSGQPLYNEQFF; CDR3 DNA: TGTGCCAGCAGCCAAAGGACTAGCGGACAACCCTTATACAATGAGCAGTTCTTC
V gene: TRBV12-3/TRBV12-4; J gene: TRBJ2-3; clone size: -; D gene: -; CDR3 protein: CASSLTRDTQYF; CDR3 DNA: TGTGCCAGCAGTTTAACGAGGGATACGCAGTATTTT
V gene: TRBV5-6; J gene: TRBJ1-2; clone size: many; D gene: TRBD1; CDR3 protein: CASSLGQGRDYGYTF; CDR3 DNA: TGTGCCAGCAGCCTTGGACAGGGACGAGACTATGGCTACACCTTC
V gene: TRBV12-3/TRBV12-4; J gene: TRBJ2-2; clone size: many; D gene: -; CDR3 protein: CASSLVGLTGELFF; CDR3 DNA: TGTGCCAGCAGTTTAGTAGGCCTCACCGGGGAGCTGTTTTTT